Following are 22 T cell receptor beta chains from one sample sequenced in a study of OX40 agonist ivuxolimab in advanced cancers. TCRdb's copy holds only in-frame clones and misses some; the assay was immunoSEQ multiplex PCR. The top ten hold around 15% of the sample, which has roughly 18,000 clones, 65% to 90% seen once. The material was CD4+ or CD8+ T cells sorted from blood, obtained in a trial of the OX40 agonist ivuxolimab. The receptors derive from an adult with an advanced solid tumor such as melanoma, head and neck, liver or kidney cancer.

V is TRBV19 and J is TRBJ2-6; 7 bases agree with TRBD1. This CDR3 is built from 16 residues. The V and J ends lost 9 bases and 2 bases, in that order; junction bases with no gene match: 10. CDR1 and CDR2 from the germline V gene are LNHDA and SQIVND (reference sequence). The CDR3 here is CASLNTGTAGANVLTF. The DNA of the CDR3 is TGTGCCAGCCTGAACACCGGGACAGCTGGGGCCAACGTCCTGACTTTC. Combining the CDR3 with reference TRBV19 and TRBJ2-6 gives the whole variable domain DGGITQSPKYLFRKEGQNVTLSCEQNLNHDAMYWYRQDPGQGLRLIYYSQIVNDFQKGDIAEGYSVSREKKESFPLTVTSAQKNPTAFYLCASLNTGTAGANVLTFGAGSRLTVL.

The rearrangement joins TRBV6-5 to TRBJ1-1; perhaps TRBD1 as D (5 bases). The CDR3 is 13 amino acids. Germline V gene lookup returns CDR1 MNHEY and CDR2 SVGAGI. The V end was cut by 2 bases, the J end by 11 bases, with 15 bases between. In nucleotides, the CDR3 is TGTGCCAGCAGTTACCGGGACGCCCGTGAGGCTTTCTTT. This translates into CASSYRDAREAFF.

The chain joins TRBV15 to TRBJ2-2; D possibly corresponds to TRBD1 (6 bases). Between the trimmed V and J ends, which lost 2 bases and 5 bases, there was a span of 15 bases. Per the germline V gene, CDR1 is LNHNV and CDR2 is YYDKDF (reference sequence). CDR3 size: 16 residues. CDR3 protein: CATSRFHGQRTGELFF. CDR3 bases: TGTGCCACCAGCAGATTCCATGGACAGAGGACCGGGGAGCTGTTTTTT.

The rearrangement links TRBV6-6 to TRBJ2-6; no reliable D call. This CDR3 contains 12 residues. CDR1 and CDR2 (germline): MNHNY, SVGAGI (reference sequence). V lost 8 bases and J lost 0, with 2 bases in between. The chain's CDR3 is CASDSGANVLTF. The CDR3 coding sequence is TGTGCCAGCGACTCTGGGGCCAACGTCCTGACTTTC.

V and J are TRBV7-9 and TRBJ2-7; the match to TRBD1 covers 12 bases. Per germline, CDR1 SEHNR and CDR2 FQNEAQ (reference sequence). The trim removed 2 bases at V and 4 bases at J, leaving 6 bases unmatched. The CDR3 loop spans 16 amino acids. The CDR3 here is CASSLYRDRGRYEQYF. CDR3 in DNA: TGTGCCAGCAGCTTATACCGGGACAGGGGGCGATACGAGCAGTACTTC.

The V call is TRBV19, the J call TRBJ2-4; D possibly corresponds to TRBD2 (5 bases). This CDR3 has 15 amino acids. Germline CDR1 reads LNHDA; CDR2 reads SQIVND (reference sequence). Trimming pared 6 bases from V and 1 base from J, leaving 13 bases between. The DNA for the CDR3 is TGTGCCAGTAGGCCAGAGGGCACGGCCAAAAACATTCAGTACTTC. Translated: CASRPEGTAKNIQYF.

The rearrangement uses TRBV6-1 and TRBJ2-7; D tentatively reads TRBD1 or TRBD2 (5 bases each). CDR3 size: 12 residues. Germline loops: CDR1 MNHNS, CDR2 SASEGT. V was clipped by 10 bases and J by 3 bases, with 13 bases between them. CDR3 amino acids: CATSGTHYEQYF. Written as DNA, the CDR3 is TGTGCCACGTCCGGGACCCACTACGAGCAGTACTTC.

The CDR3 region is CASTDTWSNEKLFF. The CDR3 DNA reads as TGTGCCAGCACCGACACCTGGTCAAATGAAAAACTGTTTTTT. This chain uses TRBV28 with TRBJ1-4; D is unresolved. The CDR3 is made up of 14 amino acids. Germline V gene data show CDR1 as MDHEN and CDR2 as SYDVKM. Trimming took 7 bases from V and 5 from J, leaving 14 bases between them. The whole variable domain, remainder taken from reference TRBV28 and TRBJ1-4, is DVKVTQSSRYLVKRTGEKVFLECVQDMDHENMFWYRQDPGLGLRLIYFSYDVKMKEKGDIPEGYSVSREKKERFSLILESASTNQTSMYLCASTDTWSNEKLFFGSGTQLSVL.

The J gene is TRBJ2-7, the V gene TRBV6-5, with D unresolved. This CDR3 comprises 14 residues. The V and J ends lost 5 bases and 4 bases respectively, with 15 bases between them. Germline V CDR1 and CDR2: MNHEY, SVGAGI. CDR3 sequence: CASSEGFRGYEQYF. The CDR3 DNA sequence: TGTGCCAGCAGTGAAGGTTTTCGAGGATACGAGCAGTACTTC.

The chain uses TRBV5-1 and TRBJ2-1; 11 positions match TRBD2. Per germline, CDR1 SGHRS and CDR2 YFSETQ. Unmatched junction bases numbered 8, after V lost 1 base and J lost 11 bases. CDR3 length: 15 amino acids. The CDR3 spells CASSLTSGGPAQQFF. The CDR3 DNA follows: TGCGCCAGCAGCTTGACTAGCGGGGGACCGGCACAGCAGTTCTTC.

DNA of the CDR3: TGTGCCAGCAGTGTTGCAGGGCGTGGCTACACCTTC. It translates to CASSVAGRGYTF. The genes are TRBV2 and TRBJ1-2; maybe TRBD1 (5 bases). Trimming left V 4 bases short and J 7 bases short, with 10 bases between. There are 12 residues in the CDR3. Germline V lookup: CDR1 SNHLY, CDR2 FYNNEI.

V usage is TRBV6-1 and J usage is TRBJ1-5; the D gene is possibly TRBD1 (5 bases). Trimming stripped 7 bases from V and 2 bases from J, with 12 bases between. This CDR3 has 14 residues. In germline, CDR1 is MNHNS, CDR2 SASEGT. In DNA, the CDR3 is TGTGCCAGCACCCAGGGCCTGGGCAATCAGCCCCAGCATTTT. Translated, it gives CASTQGLGNQPQHF.

V gene TRBV11-2 combines with J gene TRBJ2-1; D is possibly TRBD2 (7 bases). Germline-derived CDR1 and CDR2 are SGHAT and FQNNGV. V lost 5 bases, J lost 5 bases, and 16 bases lay in between. This CDR3 comprises 15 residues. The CDR3 DNA reads as TGTGCCAGCAGCCGTCGTGGGGGGGGCCACAATGAGCAGTTCTTC. It codes for CASSRRGGGHNEQFF.

V and J are TRBV6-6 and TRBJ2-4, with TRBD1 as a possible D gene (7 bases). Germline V gene lookup returns CDR1 MNHNY and CDR2 SVGAGI (reference sequence). The CDR3 contains 11 residues. Trimming removed 4 bases at V and 12 bases at J, with 10 bases between. The CDR3 coding sequence is TGTGCCAGCAGTTCGGGGGACAGTCAGTACTTC. Protein product: CASSSGDSQYF.

The chain carries TRBV2 and TRBJ2-3; no definite D call. The V gene's germline CDR1 is SNHLY and CDR2 FYNNEI. This CDR3 spans 16 amino acids. The germline V and J ends were trimmed by 0 bases and 0 bases, with 10 bases remaining between them. As DNA, the CDR3 is TGTGCCAGCAGTGAAGCGGCTGCGGAGAGCACAGATACGCAGTATTTT. This translates into CASSEAAAESTDTQYF. The variable domain in full, with the rest retrieved from reference TRBV2 and TRBJ2-3, is EPEVTQTPSHQVTQMGQEVILRCVPISNHLYFYWYRQILGQKVEFLVSFYNNEISEKSEIFDDQFSVERPDGSNFTLKIRSTKLEDSAMYFCASSEAAAESTDTQYFGPGTRLTVL.

V is TRBV2 and J is TRBJ1-1; D gene unclear. Germline lookup yields CDR1 SNHLY and CDR2 FYNNEI. V was shortened by 7 bases and J by 3 bases, with 6 bases between the two germline ends. The length of the CDR3 is 11 residues. The CDR3 spells CASNRYTEAFF. The CDR3 nucleotides read TGTGCCAGCAATCGTTACACTGAAGCTTTCTTT.

The chain employs TRBV13 and TRBJ2-7; D is unresolved. The germline V gene has CDR1 PRHDT and CDR2 FYEKMQ (reference sequence). This CDR3 comprises 14 residues. V shed 0 bases and J shed 6 bases, with 12 bases lying between them. CDR3 residues: CASSLGPVSGEQYF. DNA for the CDR3: TGTGCCAGCAGCTTAGGACCCGTGTCAGGCGAGCAGTACTTC.

V gene TRBV30 combines with J gene TRBJ1-2; D may be TRBD1 (5 bases). The CDR3 covers 12 residues. Germline CDR1 reads GTSNPN; CDR2 reads SVGIG (reference sequence). Trimming cost V 3 bases and J 4 bases, with 9 bases left between them. Here the CDR3 DNA reads TGTGCCTGGAGACAGGTGGGCTATGGCTACACCTTC. This codes for CAWRQVGYGYTF.

The chain employs TRBV11-2 and TRBJ2-1; 11 bases are shared with TRBD2. This CDR3 has 17 residues. Germline V gene lookup returns CDR1 SGHAT and CDR2 FQNNGV. With V trimmed by 1 base and J by 9 bases, 11 bases remained unmatched. CDR3 in DNA: TGTGCCAGCAGCTTAGCCTTTACTAGCGGGAGAAAGGTTGAGCAGTTCTTC. Translated, it gives CASSLAFTSGRKVEQFF.

The sample holds one count of this clone. The chain is built from TRBV19 and TRBJ1-5, with 7 bases lining up with TRBD1. Trimming took 1 base from V and 3 from J; bases not matched to a gene: 6. Germline CDR1 reads LNHDA; CDR2 reads SQIVND (reference sequence). This CDR3 has 16 residues. The CDR3, as DNA: TGTGCCAGTAGTATAGTAAAAGGGACAGACAATCAGCCCCAGCATTTT. The encoded protein is CASSIVKGTDNQPQHF.

The chain joins TRBV5-6 to TRBJ2-5; TRBD2 matches 8 bases. With V trimmed by 6 bases and J by 7 bases, 11 bases remained unmatched. This CDR3 contains 14 residues. CDR1 and CDR2 (germline): SGHDT, YYEEEE. As DNA, the CDR3 is TGTGCCAGCACCCCGACCCTGCGGGGGGCGACCCAGTACTTC. Amino acid sequence: CASTPTLRGATQYF.

The V gene is TRBV4-2, the J gene TRBJ1-2; D remains ambiguous. This CDR3 contains 14 residues. The ends were cut back, 0 bases at V and 8 bases at J, with 13 bases in the middle. Germline CDR1 is LGHNA and CDR2 is YNFKEQ. The CDR3 protein is CASSQEIGKGGYTF. Written as DNA, the CDR3 is TGTGCCAGCAGCCAAGAGATAGGGAAGGGAGGCTACACCTTC.